These 24 T cell receptor beta chains were all obtained from the same sample, sequenced in a study of tumor and adjacent non-tumor tissue in lung cancer. This sample's RNA came from whole unsorted tissue. The library came from three nested PCR rounds adapted from ARM-PCR protocols. Via MiXCR, TCRdb re-called the multiplex PCR reads, giving one row per CDR3 protein. The table has 70,000 to 90,000 distinct CDR3 sequences, roughly 80% seen once. The source material was lung tumor tissue. Source of these receptors: a woman aged 50 to 65 with non-small cell lung cancer.

A word on this clonotype: A much larger clonotype is one base distant, so this may be a read error. This sequence joins TRBV20-1 and TRBJ1-5; D call uncertain. The CDR3 is 14 amino acids. From germline, CDR1 is DFQATT and CDR2 SNEGSKA (reference sequence). CDR3 in DNA: TGCAGTACTAGGCACGGAGGGAGCAATCAGCCCCAGCATTTT. It specifies CSTRHGGSNQPQHF.

This clonotype was seen at least ten times. The chain couples TRBV5-1 to TRBJ2-7; 9 bases align to TRBD1. The V segment lost 0 bases and the J segment 1 base; nucleotides outside the gene matches: 2. The length of the CDR3 is 15 residues. CDR1 and CDR2 from the germline V gene are SGHRS and YFSETQ. The CDR3 DNA is TGCGCCAGCAGCTTGGGGGACAGGGTATCCTACGAGCAGTACTTC. Its protein is CASSLGDRVSYEQYF.

V gene TRBV7-9 combines with J gene TRBJ2-5; possible D gene TRBD2, 7 bases. CDR3 length: 17 residues. Germline assignment: CDR1 SEHNR and CDR2 FQNEAQ (reference sequence). CDR3 coding DNA: TGTGTCAGTAGCCCCCCGGGGGGACAACAAGCGATAAAGATCCAGTACTTC. Translating gives CVSSPPGGQQAIKIQYF.

This clonotype was seen a few times. The CDR3 end shows no conserved phenylalanine or tryptophan, and so a read error is likely. V gene TRBV5-1 combines with J gene TRBJ1-4; no definite D call. Germline lookup yields CDR1 SGHRS and CDR2 YFSETQ. The CDR3 spans 14 residues. Trimming stripped 0 bases from V and 7 bases from J, with 10 bases between. CDR3 sequence reads: CASSLGEGREKLFL. The DNA for the CDR3 is TGCGCCAGCAGCTTGGGGGAAGGGCGTGAAAAACTGTTTCTT.

Worth noting for this clonotype: Here the CDR3 omits its conserved ending phenylalanine or tryptophan, so a read error is the likely source. CDR3 amino acids: CAGSLPFWHSGANVLTI. As DNA, the CDR3 is TGTGCCGGCAGTCTCCCTTTTTGGCACTCTGGGGCCAACGTCCTGACTATC. The chain carries TRBV6-5 and TRBJ2-6; D unresolved. The germline gives CDR1 MNHEY, CDR2 SVGAGI. The CDR3 contains 17 residues.

Notes on this clonotype: The junction does not match germline at one end; this may be a read error. The rearrangement links TRBV20-1 to TRBJ2-7; 13 bases align to TRBD2. There are 16 residues in the CDR3. Germline CDR1 is DFQATT and CDR2 is SNEGSKA (reference sequence). The CDR3 is CSAREGLAGISYEHYF. CDR3 bases: TGCAGTGCTAGGGAGGGACTAGCGGGAATCTCCTACGAGCATTACTTC.

As to this clonotype: The CDR3 end shows no conserved phenylalanine or tryptophan, and so a read error is likely. The genes are TRBV5-5 and TRBJ1-4; D is possibly TRBD1 (5 bases). There are 14 residues in the CDR3. Germline V gene data show CDR1 as SGHKS and CDR2 as YYEKEE (reference sequence). V gave up 2 bases and J gave up 8 bases, with 13 bases separating them. The CDR3 loop reads CASSFFGHSEKLFL. CDR3 in DNA: TGTGCCAGCAGCTTCTTCGGACATTCGGAAAAACTGTTTCTT.

The rearrangement uses TRBV10-3 and TRBJ2-2; 10 nucleotides align to TRBD2. Per the germline V gene, CDR1 is ENHRY and CDR2 is SYGVKD. This CDR3 is 16 amino acids long. V shed 9 bases and J 13 bases; nucleotides not matched to a gene: 20. CDR3 nucleotides: TGTGCCATTAATTCCGGACTAGCGGAAAACACCAGGAGGCTGTTTTTT. Translated: CAINSGLAENTRRLFF.

As for this clonotype: At one boundary the junction diverges from the germline segment, which might be a read error. The chain carries TRBV6-1 and TRBJ1-1, with 9 nucleotides matching TRBD1. The CDR3 sequence is 16 residues long. Germline V CDR1 and CDR2: MNHNS, SASEGT. This CDR3 reads CASNEAPGTGSTEASF. In DNA, the CDR3 is TGTGCCAGCAATGAGGCCCCCGGGACAGGGAGCACTGAAGCTTCCTTT.

About this clonotype: At one end the junction does not follow the germline gene, possibly because of a read error. The CDR3 DNA follows: TGCAGGGCTAACCAAGACAGGGAAGTGGAATGCTACACCTTC. It codes for CRANQDREVECYTF. The chain couples TRBV20-1 to TRBJ1-2, with 7 bases lining up with TRBD1. This CDR3 comprises 14 residues. Germline CDR1 reads DFQATT; CDR2 reads SNEGSKA (reference sequence).

Note on this clonotype: Germline is not matched at one junction end, which may reflect a read error. The chain recombines TRBV5-5 with TRBJ2-7, with D tentatively TRBD1 or TRBD2 (5 bases each). The CDR3 covers 14 residues. CDR1 is SGHKS, CDR2 YYEKEE, per germline (reference sequence). The DNA for the CDR3 is TGTGCCAGCAGCTACGGGATAGGGGTCTACGATCAGTACTTC. It is translated as CASSYGIGVYDQYF.

Remarks on this clonotype: A read error may produce the germline difference seen at one junction end. The chain joins TRBV12-3 or TRBV12-4 to TRBJ1-5; a weak D match, TRBD1 (5 bases). The CDR3 has 15 amino acids. The CDR3 spells CASSFRQCGNQSQHF. The CDR3 DNA is TGTGCCAGCAGTTTTCGACAGTGTGGCAATCAGTCCCAGCATTTT.

The chain recombines TRBV25-1 with TRBJ2-5, with D hard to call. The ends were cut back, 3 bases at V and 5 bases at J, with 16 bases in the middle. The CDR3 spans 15 residues. The V gene's germline CDR1 is MGHDK and CDR2 SYGVNS. Here the CDR3 reads CASSDMAWVRETQYF. CDR3 coding DNA: TGTGCCAGCAGTGATATGGCTTGGGTCCGGGAGACCCAGTACTTC.

About this clonotype: It may be a read error: a sequence one base away is much more abundant. J is TRBJ2-5 and V is TRBV28; D not certain. The CDR3 is made up of 13 amino acids. Germline loops: CDR1 MDHEN, CDR2 SYDVKM. The CDR3 region is CTSSSASRETQYF. The CDR3 DNA follows: TGTACCAGCAGTTCGGCTTCTCGGGAGACCCAGTACTTC.

To note about this clonotype: A junction end diverges from the germline sequence, so it may reflect a read error. The V and J genes are TRBV4-1 and TRBJ1-2, with TRBD1 matching 8 bases. CDR1 and CDR2 (germline): MGHRA, YSYEKL. The CDR3 spans 15 residues. CDR3: CDSSPRLGQDHGYTF. The CDR3, as DNA: TGCGACAGCAGCCCGAGACTGGGACAGGATCATGGCTACACCTTC.

Regarding this clonotype: No conserved phenylalanine or tryptophan ends this CDR3, so it is likely a read error. No DNA is shown, since the ends of the CDR3 on it are uncertain; the CDR3 is the one TCRdb lists. The rearrangement links TRBV6-6 to TRBJ2-6. Germline V CDR1 and CDR2: MNHNY, SVGAGI (reference sequence). The CDR3 has 15 amino acids, counting both end residues. The CDR3 spells CSSSLGSSGANVLTY.

This clonotype was found once. The junction differs from germline at one of its ends, possibly a read error. This chain uses TRBV4-2 with TRBJ2-1, with D perhaps TRBD1 or TRBD2 (5 bases each). The germline gives CDR1 LGHNA, CDR2 YNFKEQ. CDR3 size: 17 residues. This CDR3 reads CTSSQEGSGGPYKEQFF. CDR3 nucleotide sequence: TGTACCAGCAGCCAAGAGGGGAGTGGCGGGCCCTACAAAGAGCAGTTCTTC.

The chain links TRBV12-3 or TRBV12-4 to TRBJ2-2; TRBD1 or TRBD2 may be the D gene (5 bases each). The CDR3 is 13 amino acids. V was pared by 8 bases and J by 3 bases, with 10 bases between. The CDR3 here is CASETGHTGELFF. CDR3 sequence (DNA): TGTGCCAGCGAAACGGGGCACACCGGGGAGCTGTTTTTT.

The V call is TRBV5-4, the J call TRBJ2-4; 8 nucleotides match TRBD2. The CDR3 sequence is 13 residues long. Germline V gives CDR1 SGHNT, CDR2 YYREEE (reference sequence). In DNA, the CDR3 is TGTACCATCACTTACGAGCGGGAGAACATTCAGTACTTC. Its protein product is CTITYERENIQYF.

In the case of this clonotype: Germline and junction disagree at one end, which may indicate a read error. The gene calls are TRBV10-3 and TRBJ2-4, with D maybe TRBD1 (5 bases). This CDR3 contains 13 residues. Germline lookup yields CDR1 ENHRY and CDR2 SYGVKD. Written as DNA, the CDR3 is TGTGATACCCAAACGTGGGGCAAAAACATCCAGTACTTC. This encodes CDTQTWGKNIQYF.

This clonotype was detected many times. The rearrangement uses TRBV10-3 and TRBJ2-7; TRBD1 aligns across 9 bases. CDR1 is ENHRY and CDR2 is SYGVKD in the germline V gene. The CDR3 sequence is 15 residues long. Germline trimming cut 4 bases from V and 3 bases from J; bases unmatched to any gene: 7. The CDR3 nucleotides read TGTGCCATCAGTGCAGGACAGGGGTTAAACTACGAGCAGTACTTC. Protein sequence: CAISAGQGLNYEQYF.

This clonotype was counted a single time. The final CDR3 position lacks the conserved phenylalanine or tryptophan, pointing to a likely read error. The chain carries TRBV6-6 and TRBJ2-6; D is perhaps TRBD1 or TRBD2 (5 bases each). The CDR3 has 17 residues. V was cut by 6 bases and J by 1 base, with 16 bases left in between. Germline-derived CDR1 and CDR2 are MNHNY and SVGAGI (reference sequence). The CDR3 DNA reads as TGTGCCAGCAGACGGGGCGGTTCGTTTTCTGGGGCCAACGTCCTGACTTTA. Its translation: CASRRGGSFSGANVLTL.

Worth noting for this clonotype: A junction boundary mismatches the germline segment, possibly from a read error. The chain links TRBV28 to TRBJ2-3; the D is unclear. Germline V gene sequence: CDR1 MDHEN, CDR2 SYDVKM. This CDR3 spans 12 amino acids. The CDR3 here is CASSLFADTHYF. CDR3 nucleotides: TGTGCCAGCAGTTTATTTGCGGATACGCACTATTTT.

As regards this clonotype: A junction boundary mismatches the germline segment, possibly from a read error. V and J are TRBV24-1 and TRBJ2-5; TRBD2 might be the D (6 bases). The germline gives CDR1 KGHDR, CDR2 SFDVKD. The CDR3 length is 15 residues. CDR3 sequence: CATSGRAAAQETRYF. The CDR3 DNA reads TGTGCCACCAGTGGGAGGGCAGCGGCACAAGAGACCCGGTACTTC.